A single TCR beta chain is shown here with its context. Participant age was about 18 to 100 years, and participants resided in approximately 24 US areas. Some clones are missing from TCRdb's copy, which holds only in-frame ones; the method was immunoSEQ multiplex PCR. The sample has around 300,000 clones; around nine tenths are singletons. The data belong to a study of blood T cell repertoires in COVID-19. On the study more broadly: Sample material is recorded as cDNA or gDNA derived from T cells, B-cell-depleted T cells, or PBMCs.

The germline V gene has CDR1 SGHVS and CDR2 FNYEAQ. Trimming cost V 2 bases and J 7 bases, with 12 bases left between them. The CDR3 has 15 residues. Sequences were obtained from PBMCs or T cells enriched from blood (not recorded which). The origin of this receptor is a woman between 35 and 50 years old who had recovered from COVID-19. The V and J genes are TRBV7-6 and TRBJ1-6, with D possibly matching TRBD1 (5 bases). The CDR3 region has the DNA TGTGCCAGCAGCTTAATGGTCAGGGCAAATTCACCCCTCCACTTT. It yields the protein CASSLMVRANSPLHF.